The source of this T cell receptor (beta chain) is a study of cytomegalovirus exposure and HLA in healthy donors (dated by TCRdb to about 2017). Notes on the research overall: According to a later analysis, the roughly 130 validation repertoires were produced on the same platform as the 666 repertoires of the first cohort. The study was designed to test whether signatures of past pathogen exposure could be identified by cataloging public T cell receptors. A separate validation cohort of over 95 different subjects was used in addition to the roughly 670-subject first cohort. To predict cytomegalovirus infection status, the study brought together high-throughput TCR immunosequencing, statistical association of individual TCRs with disease status, and machine learning.

Libraries were prepared through the immunoSEQ multiplex PCR assay. The study's processing was this. To diagnose cytomegalovirus status from the catalog of TCR beta chain sequences, a statistical classification framework was built. This is the immuneACCESS table as TCRdb keeps it, with only in-frame sequences that have V and J called. A part of the clones is gone; compared with another copy, unresolved V genes explain less than half, and the rest is unexplained. The V and J calls and the clone size are those of that table, but D and trimming were determined from the DNA. This sample gives roughly 350,000 clones in total; roughly 88% of them show up just once. The ten largest clones capture 0.84% of the sample. Overall results and qualifications from the work: A total of about 180 TCR beta chains were listed by the study as associated with cytomegalovirus. A later analysis had no HLA typing for the validation cohort, so co-occurrence there was scored across all 130 or so repertoires. Three of the identified cytomegalovirus-associated TCR beta chains were confirmed in vitro to be specific for cytomegalovirus antigens. In both the original and validation cohorts, the classifier was reported to diagnose cytomegalovirus status with high specificity and sensitivity. While some public TCRs were present in many individuals, most TCR sequences turned up only very rarely across donors. In a later analysis, TCRs clustered in the first cohort were found to also tend to co-occur in the 120 or so validation repertoires, with approximately 93% of cluster scores above 0. It was suggested by the authors that the approach could potentially be generalized to other disease states and immunological phenotypes.

The donors were included in the validation cohort of some 110 subjects, a group kept apart from the roughly 670-subject first cohort. To note about this clone: What antigen it recognizes has not been identified. Within one base of it there is no much larger clone, and no base qualities were kept.

The CDR3, cysteine through phenylalanine, is 19 amino acids long. The read is trimmed to its CDR3 DNA, 57 bases read in frame from base 1. The germline V gene encodes CDR1 MGHRA and CDR2 YSYEKL. The germline V end is reduced by 1 base and the J end by 3 bases; junction bases left unmatched: 16. The receptor was derived from a woman aged 18-29 years in good health and CMV-seronegative. The sample taken for sequencing was PBMCs. The rearrangement combines TRBV4-1 with TRBJ2-3; a stretch of 7 junction bases matches TRBD2. The CDR3 has the sequence CASSQAPTGGEGLTDTQYF. In nucleotides, the sequence is TGCGCCAGCAGCCAAGCCCCCACTGGGGGGGAGGGCCTTACAGATACGCAGTATTTT.